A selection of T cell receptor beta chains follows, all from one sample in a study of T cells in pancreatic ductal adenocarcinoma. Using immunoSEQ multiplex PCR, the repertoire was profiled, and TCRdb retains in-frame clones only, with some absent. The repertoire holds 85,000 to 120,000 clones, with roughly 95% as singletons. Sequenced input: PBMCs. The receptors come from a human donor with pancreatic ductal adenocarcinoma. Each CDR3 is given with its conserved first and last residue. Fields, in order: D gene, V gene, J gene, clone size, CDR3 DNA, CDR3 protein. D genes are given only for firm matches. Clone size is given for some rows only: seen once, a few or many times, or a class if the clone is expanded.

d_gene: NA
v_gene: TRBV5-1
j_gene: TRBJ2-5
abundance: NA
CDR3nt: TGCGCCAGCAGCTTAGGAGAAGCGGGAGAGACCCAGTACTTC
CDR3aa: CASSLGEAGETQYF

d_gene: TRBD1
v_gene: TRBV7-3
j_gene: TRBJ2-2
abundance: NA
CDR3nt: TGTGCCAGCAGCATGACAGGGACCGGGGAGCTGTTTTTT
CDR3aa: CASSMTGTGELFF

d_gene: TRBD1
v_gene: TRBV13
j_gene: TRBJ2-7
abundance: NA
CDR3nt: TGTGCCAGCAGCCTCCGACCTACAGGGGGCCACGAGCAGTACTTC
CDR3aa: CASSLRPTGGHEQYF

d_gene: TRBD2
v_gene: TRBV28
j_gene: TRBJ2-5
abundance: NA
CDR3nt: TGTGCCAGACTAGCGGGAGTGAATAGGGAGACCCAGTACTTC
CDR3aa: CARLAGVNRETQYF

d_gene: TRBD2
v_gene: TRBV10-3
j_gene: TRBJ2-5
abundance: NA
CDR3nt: TGTGCCATCGGGGGAGGGGATCAAGAGACCCAGTACTTC
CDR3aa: CAIGGGDQETQYF

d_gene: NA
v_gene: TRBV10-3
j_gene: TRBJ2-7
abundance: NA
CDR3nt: TGTGCCATCAGTGTCAGGGGTGCGGATACCTACGAGCAGTACTTC
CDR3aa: CAISVRGADTYEQYF

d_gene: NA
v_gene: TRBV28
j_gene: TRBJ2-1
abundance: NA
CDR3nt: TGTGCCAGCAGCATATGGACAGCGGCAAGTGAGCAGTTCTTC
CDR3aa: CASSIWTAASEQFF

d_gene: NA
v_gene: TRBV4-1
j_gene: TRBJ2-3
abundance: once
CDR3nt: TGCGCCAGCAGCCAAGATCGGGGGAGCACAGATACGCAGTATTTT
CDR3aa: CASSQDRGSTDTQYF

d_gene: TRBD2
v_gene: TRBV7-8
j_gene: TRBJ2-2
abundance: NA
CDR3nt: TGTGCCAGCAGCTTTAGCGGGGCGACCGGGGAGCTGTTTTTT
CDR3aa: CASSFSGATGELFF

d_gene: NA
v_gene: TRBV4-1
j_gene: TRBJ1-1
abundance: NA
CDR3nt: TGCGCCAGCAGCCAGCTACTCAGGGTGCGGGGCACTGAAGCTTTCTTT
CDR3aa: CASSQLLRVRGTEAFF